The next 5 T cell receptor beta chains were all read from a single sample in a study of cytotoxic CD8 clonotypes in ibrutinib-treated CLL. TCRdb keeps only in-frame clones here, not all; method: immunoSEQ multiplex PCR. Of about 120,000 clones listed, about 50% were seen once; the top ten hold approximately 35%. Specimen: PBMCs, collected after 24 months of ibrutinib treatment. Source of these receptors: a human donor with chronic lymphocytic leukemia.

The gene calls are TRBV28 and TRBJ1-3; D ambiguous. Germline lookup yields CDR1 MDHEN and CDR2 SYDVKM. Trimming took off 1 base at V and 4 bases at J, with 11 bases between the two ends. The CDR3 totals 15 residues. Here the CDR3 reads CASSLSGRFGNTIYF. As DNA, the CDR3 is TGTGCCAGCAGTTTATCGGGCAGGTTCGGAAACACCATATATTTT.

This chain links TRBV30 with TRBJ2-7; D is unresolved. The CDR3 is 18 residues long. Germline V gene sequence: CDR1 GTSNPN, CDR2 SVGIG (reference sequence). V gave up 0 bases and J gave up 7 bases, with 28 bases separating them. The CDR3 protein is CAWSVRLGSLGDRLEQYF. The CDR3 DNA is TGTGCCTGGAGTGTACGGTTAGGGTCACTCGGCGATAGGTTAGAGCAGTACTTC.

The chain uses TRBV29-1 and TRBJ1-1, with a possible D match to TRBD1 (5 bases). The CDR3 is 13 residues long. From germline, CDR1 is SQVTM and CDR2 ANQGSEA. The V end was cut by 6 bases, the J end by 4 bases, with 15 bases between. This CDR3 reads CSVAQGFGTEAFF. For the CDR3, the DNA is TGCAGCGTCGCCCAGGGATTCGGCACTGAAGCTTTCTTT. The complete variable domain, with remaining parts taken from reference TRBV29-1 and TRBJ1-1, reads SAVISQKPSRDICQRGTSLTIQCQVDSQVTMMFWYRQQPGQSLTLIATANQGSEATYESGFVIDKFPISRPNLTFSTLTVSNMSPEDSSIYLCSVAQGFGTEAFFGQGTRLTVV.

The genes are TRBV19 and TRBJ2-3; 9 bases match TRBD1. The CDR3 has 14 residues. Trimming took 4 bases from V and 3 from J; bases not matched to a gene: 2. Looked up from germline, CDR1 is LNHDA and CDR2 is SQIVND (reference sequence). CDR3: CASSTGQGTDTQYF. As DNA, the CDR3 is TGTGCCAGTAGTACGGGACAGGGTACAGATACGCAGTATTTT.

The gene calls are TRBV7-3 and TRBJ2-2; 9 bases line up with TRBD1. Looked up from germline, CDR1 is SGHTA and CDR2 is FQGTGA. V was clipped by 2 bases and J by 0 bases; unmatched bases: 19. The CDR3 is 22 amino acids. CDR3 protein: CASSLRSPGQGSADTNTGELFF. DNA of the CDR3: TGTGCCAGCAGCTTACGGTCCCCGGGACAGGGAAGCGCGGATACGAACACCGGGGAGCTGTTTTTT.